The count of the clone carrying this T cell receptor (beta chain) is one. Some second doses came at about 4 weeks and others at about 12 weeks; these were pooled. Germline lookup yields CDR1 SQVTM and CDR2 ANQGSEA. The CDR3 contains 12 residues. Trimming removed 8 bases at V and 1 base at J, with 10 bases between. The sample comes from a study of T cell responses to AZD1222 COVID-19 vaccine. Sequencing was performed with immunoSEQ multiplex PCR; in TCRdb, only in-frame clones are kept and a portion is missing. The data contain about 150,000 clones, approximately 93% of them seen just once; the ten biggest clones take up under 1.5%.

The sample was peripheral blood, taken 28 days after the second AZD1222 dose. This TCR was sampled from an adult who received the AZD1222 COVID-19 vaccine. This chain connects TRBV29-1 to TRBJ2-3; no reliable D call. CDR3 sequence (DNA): TGCAGCATTATACAGCGCACAGATACGCAGTATTTT. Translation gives CSIIQRTDTQYF.